Given below is one T cell receptor beta chain in context. Its antigen has not been determined. Nothing much larger sits one base from this clone, and base qualities are not available. Trimming at the junction amounts to 1 base on V and 10 bases on J, and the germline ends lie 17 bases apart. The CDR3 runs 15 amino acids, cysteine and phenylalanine included. The entry retains the CDR3 DNA only, 45 bases that are in frame from base 1. According to the germline V gene, CDR1 reads SGHRS and CDR2 reads YFSETQ. The data are from a study of neurological immune-mediated disorders (dated by TCRdb to 2018 to 2020). In the study overall: Peripheral blood TCR-beta repertoires from HTLV-I-associated myelopathy (HAM/TSP) patients, multiple sclerosis patients and healthy controls were compared by UMI-based sequencing. The 90 to 120 TCR-beta libraries covered PBMC samples along with longitudinal samples, technical triplicates, and paired sorted CD4+ and CD8+ T-cell subsets. The cohort included about 70 subjects: about 14 with HAM/TSP, some 34 with multiple sclerosis, and 20 healthy controls.

The healthy controls were volunteers from a blood bank in Maryland, USA. Libraries from unsorted PBMCs were made from 2 million PBMCs kept in RNAlater at -80 degrees C until RNA extraction. Peripheral blood underwent Ficoll-Hypaque density gradient centrifugation to isolate PBMCs, which were then cryopreserved in liquid nitrogen. What the authors observed across the whole study: The highest TCR clonal expansion was observed in HAM/TSP patients, whereas the lowest was observed in MS patients, even when compared with healthy controls. Expanded clones from different subjects shared no identical CDR3 amino acid sequences, which suggests that TCR-beta repertoires were private in all groups.

cDNA was synthesized by template-switch 5'RACE using a primer with a 10-nucleotide random unique molecular identifier that tagged each TCR transcript. Over 180 million TCR-beta sequences, covering 15-18 subjects, were produced in each sequencing run. The RNeasy kit was used for extraction of total RNA. The KAPA Real-time Library Amplification kit was used to amplify TCR-beta VDJ regions with primers for the TCR constant region and the 5'RACE anchor. Sample indexes and Illumina adaptors were added in a first PCR, after which library yield was increased in a second PCR. The roughly 650 bp TCR product was size-selected on a 2% E-gel SizeSelection system after Ampure bead purification. Before pooling, library quality was checked on a Bioanalyzer, concentration was measured with Qubit, and libraries were quantified with the Kapa Library Quantification kit. Libraries were sequenced paired-end 2 x 150 bp on an Illumina HiSeq 2500. To increase sequence diversity, roughly 24-31% phiX was spiked into each library pool. Concerning the study's data processing: Quality-filtered reads were processed with the UMI-based MiGEC pipeline, and over 90% of raw TCR sequences were removed by the MiGEC pipeline during error correction. VDJ genes were aligned to IMGT germline references, and each clonotype was defined by a unique CDR3 amino acid sequence together with V-J genes. VDJtools evaluated clonal expansion, Shannon diversity and CDR3 relatedness (CalcPairwiseDistances, ClusterSamples); CLCbio workbench built phylogenetic trees. A clone was classed as expanded if it had 8 or more unique UMIs, a cutoff based on coefficient-of-variation modelling across technical triplicates. TCRdb applied fastp at Q25 and MiXCR to the public reads, then kept only in-frame beta chains. Duplicate CDR3 protein sequences are folded into a single record with the most common DNA and genes. TCRdb, rather than the study authors, made the V and J calls. The sample contains about 48,000 distinct CDR3 sequences, about 26% of them found a single time. The ten largest clones represent roughly a quarter of the sample.

This chain joins TRBV5-1 to TRBJ1-4; the D gene is not confidently resolved. The sequenced sample consisted of PBMCs. The TCR comes from a woman in her 70s in good health. CDR3 protein: CASSLTSGEGGKLFF. The base sequence is TGCGCCAGCAGCTTGACGAGCGGAGAGGGCGGAAAACTGTTTTTT. Joined to the reference TRBV5-1 and TRBJ1-4 proteins, this CDR3 gives the full variable domain: KAGVTQTPRYLIKTRGQQVTLSCSPISGHRSVSWYQQTPGQGLQFLFEYFSETQRNKGNFPGRFSGRQFSNSRSEMNVSTLELGDSALYLCASSLTSGEGGKLFFGSGTQLSVL.